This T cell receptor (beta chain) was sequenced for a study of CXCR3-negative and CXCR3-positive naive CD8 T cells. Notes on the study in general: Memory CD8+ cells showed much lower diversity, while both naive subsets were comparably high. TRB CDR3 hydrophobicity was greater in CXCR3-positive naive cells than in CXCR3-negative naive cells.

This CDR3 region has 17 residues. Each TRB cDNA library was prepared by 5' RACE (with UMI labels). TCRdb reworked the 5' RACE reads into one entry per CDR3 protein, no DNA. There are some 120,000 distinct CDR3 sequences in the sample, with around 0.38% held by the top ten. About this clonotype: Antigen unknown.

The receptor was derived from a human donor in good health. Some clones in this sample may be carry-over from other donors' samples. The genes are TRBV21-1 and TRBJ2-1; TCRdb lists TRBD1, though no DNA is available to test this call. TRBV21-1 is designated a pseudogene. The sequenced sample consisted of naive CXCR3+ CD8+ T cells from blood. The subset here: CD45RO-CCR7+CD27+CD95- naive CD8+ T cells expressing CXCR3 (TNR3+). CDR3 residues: CASRKATPGQGDSEQFF.